A selection of T cell receptor beta chains follows, all from one sample in a study of technical replicates of blood from several donors. Libraries were prepared by immunoSEQ multiplex PCR; TCRdb keeps only in-frame clonotypes and omits some of them. The data show under 75,000 clones, with approximately 96% seen just once and roughly 0.37% held by the top ten. The sample was T cells isolated from PBMCs. These receptor sequences come from a human donor in good health. CDR3s include the opening cysteine and the closing phenylalanine or tryptophan. The D gene is left open where the match is weak. A row's size may be missing; if present it is once, few, many or a size class.

j_call clone_size d_call v_call cdr3_aa cdr3_nt
TRBJ1-5 NA NA TRBV19 CASSLPPSNQPQHF TGTGCCAGTAGTCTTCCCCCTAGCAATCAGCCCCAGCATTTT
TRBJ2-4 NA NA TRBV18 CASSLLAKNIQYF TGTGCCAGCTCACTACTAGCCAAAAACATTCAGTACTTC
TRBJ2-3 NA TRBD2 TRBV13 CASSVPTSRYTDTQYF TGTGCCAGCAGCGTACCGACTAGCAGATACACAGATACGCAGTATTTT
TRBJ1-1 NA TRBD1 TRBV12-5 CASGLADRAEAFF TGTGCTAGTGGTTTGGCAGACAGGGCGGAAGCTTTCTTT
TRBJ1-2 once NA TRBV30 CAWSSVGGGYTF TGTGCCTGGAGTAGTGTAGGGGGTGGCTACACCTTC
TRBJ1-1 few NA TRBV6-4 CASRRTESTEAFF TGTGCCAGCAGGAGGACAGAATCCACTGAAGCTTTCTTT
TRBJ2-7 once NA TRBV4-2 CASSHPPGQLSYEQYF TGTGCCAGCAGCCATCCTCCGGGACAACTCTCCTACGAGCAGTACTTC
TRBJ2-3 NA TRBD1 TRBV2 CASSAQGASPDTQYF TGTGCCAGCAGCGCACAGGGGGCGAGCCCAGATACGCAGTATTTT
TRBJ1-5 few NA TRBV12-2 CASRPGVEPQHF TGTGCAAGTCGGCCCGGGGTTGAGCCCCAGCATTTT
TRBJ2-1 NA TRBD2 TRBV27 CASSSGLAGTSAQFF TGTGCCAGCAGTTCTGGACTAGCGGGAACCAGTGCGCAGTTCTTC
TRBJ1-2 once NA TRBV30 CAWSLGILYGYTF TGTGCCTGGAGTCTCGGGATCCTCTATGGCTACACCTTC
TRBJ2-2 NA NA TRBV4-2 CASSQDTGANTGELFF TGTGCCAGCAGCCAAGATACGGGAGCGAACACCGGGGAGCTGTTTTTT
TRBJ1-2 NA NA TRBV2 CASSEAGRGYGYTF TGTGCCAGCAGTGAAGCAGGCAGGGGCTATGGCTACACCTTC
TRBJ2-3 once NA TRBV7-8 CASSLATGITDTQYF TGTGCCAGCAGCTTAGCCACGGGAATCACAGATACGCAGTATTTT
TRBJ2-1 NA TRBD2 TRBV18 CASSPIAGELEQFF TGTGCCAGCTCACCAATAGCGGGAGAACTTGAGCAGTTCTTC
TRBJ1-2 NA NA TRBV29-1 CSVEVTEYGYTF TGCAGCGTTGAAGTCACGGAGTATGGCTACACCTTC
TRBJ2-1 NA NA TRBV2 CASSDLVLGSYNEQFF TGTGCCAGCAGTGACCTAGTTTTAGGCTCCTACAATGAGCAGTTCTTC
TRBJ2-2 NA TRBD1 TRBV11-3 CASSFDRATGELFF TGTGCCAGCAGCTTTGACAGGGCCACCGGGGAGCTGTTTTTT
TRBJ2-3 NA TRBD1 TRBV19 CASSNRGSTDTQYF TGTGCCAGTAGTAACAGGGGCAGCACAGATACGCAGTATTTT
TRBJ2-1 NA NA TRBV7-9 CASSWKGRQTRTNEQFF TGTGCCAGCAGCTGGAAAGGACGACAGACCCGGACCAATGAGCAGTTCTTC
TRBJ2-7 few NA TRBV19 CASRWTDHSSYEQYF TGTGCCAGTAGATGGACAGACCATAGCTCCTACGAGCAGTACTTC
TRBJ2-3 NA NA TRBV5-1 CASSLGAGVYTDTQYF TGCGCCAGCAGCTTGGGGGCAGGGGTCTACACAGATACGCAGTATTTT
TRBJ1-4 NA TRBD1 TRBV11-2 CASSLVGTAEKLFF TGTGCCAGCAGCTTAGTCGGGACAGCCGAAAAACTGTTTTTT
TRBJ2-1 NA NA TRBV11-3 CASSFGTSYNEQFF TGTGCCAGCAGCTTCGGGACTTCCTACAATGAGCAGTTCTTC